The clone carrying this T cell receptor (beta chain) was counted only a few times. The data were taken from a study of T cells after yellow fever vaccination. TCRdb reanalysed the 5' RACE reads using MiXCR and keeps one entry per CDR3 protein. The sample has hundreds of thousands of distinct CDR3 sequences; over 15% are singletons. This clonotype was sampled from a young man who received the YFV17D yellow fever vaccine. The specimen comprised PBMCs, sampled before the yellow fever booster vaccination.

The CDR3 region has the DNA TGTGCCAGCAGCCCCGATCCTTGGAAGACCGGGGAGCTGTTTTTT. Residues: CASSPDPWKTGELFF. The chain uses TRBV7-9 and TRBJ2-2, with D unclear. Trimming removed 5 bases from V and 5 bases from J, with 15 bases in between. The length of the CDR3 is 15 residues. From germline, CDR1 is SEHNR and CDR2 FQNEAQ (reference sequence).